What follows are 26 T cell receptor beta chains derived from one specimen sequenced in a study of blood T cells in healthy people across ages. A J-beta primer mix and a sample-barcoded 5' primer were used in a second PCR of roughly 6 to 11 cycles. TCRdb fed the 5' RACE reads into MiXCR, producing one record per CDR3 protein. The sample has roughly 1.4 million distinct CDR3 sequences, approximately 59% seen once; the top ten hold 5.5% to 8%. Sequenced material: blood. The origin of the receptors is a man aged 18 to 29 in good health.

This chain links TRBV19 with TRBJ2-1; D not resolved. The V and J ends lost 0 bases and 4 bases respectively, with 4 bases between them. CDR3 length equals 13 residues. Germline V CDR1 and CDR2: LNHDA, SQIVND (reference sequence). The CDR3 reads CASSIDSYNEQFF. The CDR3 DNA sequence: TGTGCCAGTAGTATAGACAGTTACAATGAGCAGTTCTTC.

The J gene is TRBJ1-2, the V gene TRBV25-1; D remains ambiguous. CDR3 length equals 15 residues. CDR1 MGHDK and CDR2 SYGVNS come from the germline V gene. V lost 3 bases and J lost 4, with 15 bases in between. Written as DNA, the CDR3 is TGTGCCAGCAGTGACCCCCGAACTTTACTCTATGGCTACACCTTC. Protein product: CASSDPRTLLYGYTF.

The chain combines TRBV11-3 with TRBJ1-1; D is ambiguous. Germline values: CDR1 SGHNT, CDR2 YENEEA. The CDR3 consists of 13 residues. V lost 5 bases, J lost 2 bases, and 9 bases lay in between. The CDR3 coding sequence is TGTGCCAGCAGCAATACTCAAAACACTGAAGCTTTCTTT. This sequence encodes CASSNTQNTEAFF.

The chain carries TRBV5-5 and TRBJ2-5; D remains unclear. The CDR3 covers 12 residues. Germline CDR1 is SGHKS and CDR2 is YYEKEE (reference sequence). Trimming left V 4 bases short and J 11 bases short, with 15 bases between. The CDR3: CASSRGFSEQYF. DNA of the CDR3: TGTGCCAGCAGCCGTGGTTTTAGTGAGCAGTACTTC.

The rearrangement links TRBV12-5 to TRBJ2-7; TRBD2 matches 8 bases. The CDR3 length is 16 residues. Trimming at V came to 5 bases and at J to 2 bases, leaving 11 bases not matched to a gene. Germline CDR1 reads LGHNT; CDR2 reads FRNRAP. Here the CDR3 DNA reads TGTGCTAGTGGTCCAACCAAAGCGGGAGTGGCCTACGAGCAGTACTTC. Encoded protein: CASGPTKAGVAYEQYF.

The V call is TRBV29-1, the J call TRBJ2-5; weak D call: TRBD1 (5 bases). Germline V gene data show CDR1 as SQVTM and CDR2 as ANQGSEA. Trimming removed 3 bases from V and 5 bases from J, with 19 bases in between. CDR3 length: 15 residues. The CDR3 nucleotides read TGCAGCGTTGAGGGTAGGGGAATAGTAGAGGAGACCCAGTACTTC. Translation: CSVEGRGIVEETQYF.

The J gene is TRBJ1-5, the V gene TRBV4-1; D is unresolved. CDR3 length: 14 amino acids. V lost 5 bases to trimming and J lost 7 bases, with 15 bases between them. Germline-derived CDR1 and CDR2 are MGHRA and YSYEKL. The CDR3 coding sequence is TGCGCCAGCAGCTCATGGGTATCTGAACAGCCCCAGCATTTT. This translates into CASSSWVSEQPQHF.

This chain connects TRBV6-1 to TRBJ2-1; D is perhaps TRBD2 (5 bases). CDR3 length equals 15 residues. V was shortened by 1 base and J by 6 bases, with 13 bases between the two germline ends. Germline CDR1 is MNHNS and CDR2 is SASEGT. The CDR3, as DNA: TGTGCCAGCAGTGAAGGGGGAGACGCGCGCAATGAGCAGTTCTTC. Translation: CASSEGGDARNEQFF.

This clonotype came up once. The chain has TRBV5-6 and TRBJ1-5; possibly TRBD1 for D (6 bases). Trimming left V 2 bases short and J 4 bases short, with 10 bases between. CDR1 and CDR2 (germline): SGHDT, YYEEEE. This CDR3 has 14 amino acids. The CDR3 DNA follows: TGTGCCAGCAGCTTACAGGGAGAGAATCAGCCCCAGCATTTT. Residues: CASSLQGENQPQHF.

This chain uses TRBV7-2 with TRBJ1-5, with TRBD1 matching over 9 bases. The CDR3 totals 16 residues. V trimming: 3 bases; J trimming: 0 bases; junction bases outside the gene matches: 3. CDR1 and CDR2 from the germline V gene are SGHTA and FQGNSA. The CDR3 loop reads CASSFGTGYSNQPQHF. The CDR3 nucleotides read TGTGCCAGCAGCTTCGGGACAGGGTATAGCAATCAGCCCCAGCATTTT. Together with reference TRBV7-2 and TRBJ1-5, the CDR3 gives the full variable domain: GAGVSQSPSNKVTEKGKDVELRCDPISGHTALYWYRQSLGQGLEFLIYFQGNSAPDKSGLPSDRFSAERTGGSVSTLTIQRTQQEDSAVYLCASSFGTGYSNQPQHFGDGTRLSIL.

The V gene is TRBV29-1, the J gene TRBJ2-5; no clear D gene. Germline CDR1 reads SQVTM; CDR2 reads ANQGSEA. The V gene lost 2 bases and the J gene lost 5 bases, with 15 bases spanning the gap. The length of the CDR3 is 14 residues. CDR3 amino acids: CSVERRNNWETQYF. The DNA of the CDR3 is TGCAGCGTTGAAAGACGGAACAATTGGGAGACCCAGTACTTC.

Only a few counts were recorded for this clonotype. The gene calls are TRBV20-1 and TRBJ2-5; 7 bases align to TRBD2. Germline V gene lookup returns CDR1 DFQATT and CDR2 SNEGSKA (reference sequence). The CDR3 loop spans 15 amino acids. V lost 5 bases to trimming and J lost 1 base; unmatched junction nucleotides: 10. CDR3 sequence: CSAPREDTSQETQYF. CDR3 DNA sequence: TGCAGTGCTCCCCGGGAGGACACAAGCCAAGAGACCCAGTACTTC.

The rearrangement joins TRBV12-3 or TRBV12-4 to TRBJ1-1, with 7 bases that match TRBD1. CDR3 length equals 15 residues. Trimming removed 7 bases from V and 4 bases from J; junction bases left unmatched: 12. The CDR3 DNA sequence: TGTGCCAGCATCAACCCGGGACAGATACTCACTGAAGCTTTCTTT. Protein sequence: CASINPGQILTEAFF.

DNA for the CDR3: TGCAGTGCTAGCTATCCTGGGGCAGCCGAATGGAGTGAAGCTTTCTTT. This gives the protein CSASYPGAAEWSEAFF. This chain joins TRBV20-1 and TRBJ1-1; possible D gene TRBD1, 5 bases. CDR3 length: 16 residues. The germline V gene has CDR1 DFQATT and CDR2 SNEGSKA (reference sequence). Trimming pared 3 bases from V and 7 bases from J, leaving 24 bases between.

This clonotype turned up a few times. The chain employs TRBV4-1 and TRBJ2-1; D gene ambiguous. V lost 4 bases to trimming and J lost 5 bases, with 12 bases between them. The CDR3 length is 14 residues. The germline V gene has CDR1 MGHRA and CDR2 YSYEKL. The CDR3 reads CASSPPRRDNEQFF. CDR3 bases: TGCGCCAGCAGCCCCCCTAGAAGGGACAATGAGCAGTTCTTC.

The rearrangement uses TRBV20-1 and TRBJ2-3, with 7 bases aligning to TRBD2. The CDR3 runs 17 residues. The germline CDR1 and CDR2 sequences are DFQATT and SNEGSKA (reference sequence). Trimming at V came to 3 bases and at J to 0 bases, leaving 12 bases not matched to a gene. In DNA, the CDR3 is TGCAGTGCTAGTTCGCTAGCGGAGGCCTCTAGCACAGATACGCAGTATTTT. This codes for CSASSLAEASSTDTQYF.

This chain links TRBV7-9 with TRBJ1-5; 11 bases match TRBD1. Germline CDR1 and CDR2: SEHNR and FQNEAQ (reference sequence). V dropped 5 bases and J dropped 6; count of bases not matched to a gene: 6. This CDR3 is built from 15 residues. CDR3 in DNA: TGTGCCAGCAGCCGTGGACAGGGGGCTGCTCAGCCCCAGCATTTT. Translating gives CASSRGQGAAQPQHF.

The CDR3 DNA reads as TGTGCCAGCAGACCTCGCCCGGGACAAGGCCCCGGGGCCCAAGAGACCCAGTACTTC. It yields the protein CASRPRPGQGPGAQETQYF. This chain uses TRBV12-3 or TRBV12-4 with TRBJ2-5; D might be TRBD1 (6 bases). This CDR3 spans 19 amino acids. Trimming removed 6 bases from V and 1 base from J, with 27 bases in between.

V and J are TRBV2 and TRBJ2-7; the match to TRBD1 covers 9 bases. Germline CDR1 reads SNHLY; CDR2 reads FYNNEI. The ends lost 11 bases at V and 2 bases at J; junction bases unmatched: 4. The CDR3 spans 12 residues. The CDR3 region has the DNA TGTGCCGACAGGGACAGGGCCTACGAGCAGTACTTC. As protein: CADRDRAYEQYF.

The chain combines TRBV6-5 with TRBJ1-2; 7 positions match TRBD1. The V segment lost 6 bases and the J segment 6 bases; nucleotides outside the gene matches: 13. CDR1 is MNHEY and CDR2 is SVGAGI in the germline V gene. The CDR3 is 15 amino acids. This chain's CDR3 is CASRRTRGSTDGYTF. The CDR3 coding sequence is TGTGCCAGCAGAAGAACCAGGGGGTCAACTGATGGCTACACCTTC.

This clonotype was detected ten times or more. The rearrangement uses TRBV25-1 and TRBJ2-1; TRBD1 aligns across 7 bases. Germline CDR1 and CDR2: MGHDK and SYGVNS. This CDR3 spans 16 amino acids. The J segment lost 9 bases and the V segment lost 4 bases, leaving 15 bases of the junction unmatched. As DNA, the CDR3 is TGTGCCAGCAGTGGCCAAAGACAGGGTATGGTGGGTGAGCAGTTCTTC. It codes for CASSGQRQGMVGEQFF.

The chain couples TRBV5-1 to TRBJ2-5, with 7 nucleotides matching TRBD1. V trimming: 9 bases; J trimming: 2 bases; junction bases outside the gene matches: 7. The germline V gene has CDR1 SGHRS and CDR2 YFSETQ. The CDR3 totals 13 residues. CDR3 nucleotides: TGCGCCACCACGACAGGGCCTCAAGAGACCCAGTACTTC. It encodes CATTTGPQETQYF.

V is TRBV6-1 and J is TRBJ2-2, with a possible D match to TRBD1 (6 bases). The CDR3 is made up of 16 amino acids. Germline V gives CDR1 MNHNS, CDR2 SASEGT. The V end was cut by 1 base, the J end by 6 bases, with 15 bases between. Here the CDR3 reads CASSEDKQGLAGELFF. As DNA, the CDR3 is TGTGCCAGCAGTGAAGATAAACAGGGATTGGCCGGGGAGCTGTTTTTT.

J is TRBJ2-7 and V is TRBV6-5, with D possibly matching TRBD1 (6 bases). Trimming pared 3 bases from V and 2 bases from J, leaving 17 bases between. In germline, CDR1 is MNHEY, CDR2 SVGAGI. The CDR3 totals 16 residues. The CDR3 nucleotides are TGTGCCAGCAGTTATGGGACACAGAACAACCCCTACGAGCAGTACTTC. Amino acid sequence: CASSYGTQNNPYEQYF.

The V gene is TRBV14, the J gene TRBJ1-2; D ambiguous. V lost 0 bases to trimming and J lost 6 bases, with 17 bases between them. The germline V gene has CDR1 SGHDN and CDR2 FVKESK. This CDR3 spans 16 amino acids. CDR3 bases: TGTGCCAGCAGCCAAGACCAAGGCGTACTCATTCATGGCTACACCTTC. Translated: CASSQDQGVLIHGYTF.

In its sample, this clonotype was seen a few times. This chain links TRBV6-5 with TRBJ2-7, with D perhaps matching TRBD1 or TRBD2 (6 bases each). In germline, CDR1 is MNHEY, CDR2 SVGAGI. This CDR3 has 16 amino acids. Trimming cost V 0 bases and J 0 bases, with 12 bases left between them. In DNA, the CDR3 is TGTGCCAGCAGTTACTCCGCAGGGGAGGACTCCTACGAGCAGTACTTC. This gives the protein CASSYSAGEDSYEQYF.